This is a list of T cell receptor beta chains from one sample in a study of CD8 T cells in ankylosing spondylitis. Using its own MiXCR run on the 5' RACE reads, TCRdb lists one record per CDR3 protein. This sample carries some 800,000 distinct CDR3 sequences, approximately 12% of them seen once, and the ten largest clones take 0.51%. Sequencing was performed on blood, either unsorted or a sorted T cell fraction (not recorded which). The receptors shown here come from a male donor with ankylosing spondylitis. Both conserved end residues are part of each CDR3. A D gene is named only where the DNA matches it firmly. The size field is filled for only some rows; it gives once, few, many or a size class.

>TRBJ2-2|-|TRBD1|TRBV30
TGTGCCTCCTCCCGGGACAGGTTGACCGGGGAGCTGTTTTTT
CASSRDRLTGELFF
>TRBJ1-5|few|-|TRBV20-1
TGCAGTGCTCGCCGAGGGGGGGGCCCTCAGCCCCAGCATTTT
CSARRGGGPQPQHF
>TRBJ2-7|few|TRBD2|TRBV6-1
TGTGCCAGTACCCCGGGACTAGCTTTCAACGAGCAGTACTTC
CASTPGLAFNEQYF
>TRBJ2-5|many|-|TRBV20-1
TGCAGTGCTAGCCCTCCCGGACAGTATGTAGAAGAGACCCAGTACTTC
CSASPPGQYVEETQYF
>TRBJ2-1|few|TRBD1|TRBV6-1
TGTGCCAGCAGGGTAACCGGGACAGGCTACAATGAGCAGTTCTTC
CASRVTGTGYNEQFF
>TRBJ2-5|many|TRBD2|TRBV12-3/TRBV12-4
TGTGCCAGCAGTCTGCGTGGGGGGGAACAAGAGACCCAGTACTTC
CASSLRGGEQETQYF
>TRBJ2-2|few|TRBD2|TRBV7-8
TGTGCCAGCAGCTCCGCGGGGGGGCTGAACACCGGGGAGCTGTTTTTT
CASSSAGGLNTGELFF
>TRBJ1-1|-|TRBD1|TRBV5-1
TGCGCAAGCAGCTCCCGGGACAGGGATAACACTGAAGCTTTCTTT
CASSSRDRDNTEAFF
>TRBJ2-7|many|TRBD2|TRBV29-1
TGCAGCGTTGAGGGGACTAGCGGAAGTACCTACGAGCAGTACTTC
CSVEGTSGSTYEQYF
>TRBJ2-1|many|TRBD2|TRBV20-1
TGCAGTGCTAGCGACGCGGGACTAGCGGGAGGGGGATCCTACAATGAGCAGTTCTTC
CSASDAGLAGGGSYNEQFF
>TRBJ1-2|-|TRBD1|TRBV10-3
TGTGCCATCAGTGAGGACAGGGGGCACTACACCTTC
CAISEDRGHYTF
>TRBJ2-7|-|TRBD2|TRBV2
TGTGCCAGCAGCCTACTAGCGGGGTACTACGAGCAGTACTTC
CASSLLAGYYEQYF
>TRBJ2-2|many|-|TRBV28
TGTGCCAGCATGCGGTTCGACACCGGGGAGCTGTTTTTT
CASMRFDTGELFF
>TRBJ2-7|many|TRBD1|TRBV20-1
TGCAGTGCTGGGACAGGGGACTACGAGCAGTACTTC
CSAGTGDYEQYF
>TRBJ1-2|once|-|TRBV7-9
TGTGCCAGCAGCTTGTTGTGGCAGGGTGGCTACACCTTC
CASSLLWQGGYTF
>TRBJ2-7|-|-|TRBV20-1
TGCAGTGCTCAATCGGGACTTCTTTACGAGCAGTACTTC
CSAQSGLLYEQYF
>TRBJ2-3|few|TRBD2|TRBV18
TGTGCCAGCTCACCACTACTAGCGGTCACAGATACGCAGTATTTT
CASSPLLAVTDTQYF
>TRBJ2-5|-|-|TRBV7-9
TGTGCCAGCAGCGATTTTAAATTCAGGGAGACCCAGTACTTC
CASSDFKFRETQYF
>TRBJ1-1|-|-|TRBV5-1
TGCGCCAGCAGCTTGGGTGAGGCCGGCGCTGAAGCTTTCTTT
CASSLGEAGAEAFF
>TRBJ2-2|many|-|TRBV5-1
TGCGCCAGCAGCTATGATATACCCACCGGGGAGCTGTTTTTT
CASSYDIPTGELFF
>TRBJ2-7|-|TRBD1|TRBV7-2
TGTGCCAGCAGCTACAGGGGATGGAGCGAGCAGTACTTC
CASSYRGWSEQYF
>TRBJ1-2|-|-|TRBV28
TGTGCCACTACAGGGTACCTATGGGGCTACACCTTC
CATTGYLWGYTF